This T cell receptor beta chain was recorded in a study of blood T cell repertoires in COVID-19. Study information: The United States, Italy and Spain were the sources of the acute and convalescent COVID-19 samples.

This CDR3 comprises 16 residues. The germline gives CDR1 SNHLY, CDR2 FYNNEI. J was trimmed by 10 bases and V by 2 bases; bases with no gene match: 8. The data were produced by immunoSEQ multiplex PCR, yet TCRdb's version contains in-frame clones alone and is incomplete. The repertoire consists of about 150,000 clones, with approximately 83% occurring once and the leading ten covering around 32%. The J gene is TRBJ2-1, the V gene TRBV2; TRBD2 matches at 13 bases. This receptor was obtained from a woman aged 55-69 years with acute or convalescent COVID-19. The sequenced material came from peripheral blood. The CDR3 reads CASSETPVGLAGEQFF. In DNA form, the CDR3 reads TGTGCCAGCAGTGAAACTCCGGTGGGACTAGCGGGAGAGCAGTTCTTC.